This T cell receptor beta chain derives from a study of early T cells in non-severe SARS-CoV-2 infection. Background on the study: Sequencing used unsorted whole-blood bulk RNA, so chains lack pairing.

Individual cDNA molecules received unique molecular identifiers during library preparation. TCRdb processed the 5' RACE reads anew with MiXCR; each CDR3 protein has one entry. The table includes about 48,000 distinct CDR3 sequences, roughly 5.3% detected once. V lost 3 bases, J lost 8 bases, and 5 bases stayed unmatched. Germline V gene lookup returns CDR1 SGHKS and CDR2 YYEKEE (reference sequence). The CDR3 sequence is 13 residues long. As concerns this clonotype: Its specificity is unknown.

Whole-study results and caveats: A preference for anti-spike CD8 responses marked VDJdb matching, which missed private and CD4 specificities.

V is TRBV5-5 and J is TRBJ1-2, with 9 bases aligning to TRBD1. The receptor's source is an adult who was a healthcare worker with PCR-confirmed SARS-CoV-2 infection or an uninfected control (not recorded which). Specimen: whole blood. CDR3 region: CASSSGQGSGYTF. The DNA of the CDR3 is TGTGCCAGCAGCTCGGGACAGGGATCCGGCTACACCTTC.